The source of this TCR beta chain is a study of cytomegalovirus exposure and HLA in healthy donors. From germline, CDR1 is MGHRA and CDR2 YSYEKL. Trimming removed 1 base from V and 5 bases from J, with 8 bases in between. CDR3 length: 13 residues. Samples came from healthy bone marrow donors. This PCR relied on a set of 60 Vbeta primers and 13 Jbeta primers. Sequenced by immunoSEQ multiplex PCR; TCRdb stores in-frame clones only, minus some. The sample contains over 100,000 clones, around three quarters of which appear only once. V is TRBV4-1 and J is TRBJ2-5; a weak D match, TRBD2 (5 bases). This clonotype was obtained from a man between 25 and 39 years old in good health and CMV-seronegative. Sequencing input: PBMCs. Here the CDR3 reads CASSQVTGETQYF. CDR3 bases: TGCGCCAGCAGCCAAGTGACGGGGGAGACCCAGTACTTC.